The present entry profiles one TCR beta chain with its context. No antigen is known for it. These data belong to a study of CD8+CD57+ T cells in acquired aplastic anemia. Findings of the study overall: Both patients and controls carried the same twenty-nine CD8+ CDR3 sequences. In CD8+ cells, Simpson's diversity showed no significant difference between patients and controls.

The CDR3 extends over 11 amino acids. V shed 7 bases and J shed 7 bases, with 10 bases lying between them. Per the germline V gene, CDR1 is SEHNR and CDR2 is FQNEAQ (reference sequence). It was patients with CD8+CD57+ cell expansion by flow cytometry who were chosen for sequencing. Severe acquired aplastic anemia was present in all patients. At the time of blood sampling, patients had not yet received any therapy. The TCR beta profiling, which covered VDJ combination and CDR3 sequence, was carried out using genomic DNA as the template. TCRdb ran MiXCR on the reads and lists one entry per CDR3 protein. The sample records about 170,000 distinct CDR3 sequences, roughly 48% being singletons.

This receptor was taken from a human donor with aplastic anemia. The sample consisted of sorted CD4+, CD8+, or CD8+CD57+ T cells (not recorded which) from PBMCs. The genes are TRBV7-9 and TRBJ1-2; D remains unclear. The CDR3 loop is CASTPDGGYTF. CDR3 nucleotides: TGTGCCAGCACCCCGGATGGTGGCTACACCTTC. Variable domain in full (rest from reference TRBV7-9 and TRBJ1-2): DTGVSQNPRHKITKRGQNVTFRCDPISEHNRLYWYRQTLGQGPEFLTYFQNEAQLEKSRLLSDRFSAERPKGSFSTLEIQRTEQGDSAMYLCASTPDGGYTFGSGTRLTVV.